The rows below give T cell receptor beta chains drawn from one sample of a study of T-cell memory formation after mild COVID-19. TCRdb ran MiXCR on the 5' RACE reads and lists one entry per CDR3 protein. The profile shows some 160,000 distinct CDR3 sequences, 13% of them singletons. Material for sequencing was PBMCs or a T cell subset sorted from them (not recorded which). Receptors originate from a man younger than 35 who had mild COVID-19 (a few samples of this study predate the infection). Cell type and time point are not known. CDR3s include the opening cysteine and the closing phenylalanine or tryptophan. Fields, in order: J gene, V gene, clone size, D gene, CDR3 protein, CDR3 DNA. A D gene is named only where the DNA matches it firmly. Rows give clone size only sometimes, using once, few, many, or a class for an expanded clone.

TRBJ1-1 TRBV19 NA NA CASSIKRGIKAEAFF TGTGCCAGTAGTATAAAGAGGGGTATTAAGGCTGAAGCTTTCTTT
TRBJ2-5 TRBV7-2 many NA CASSLDWTQYF TGTGCCAGCAGCTTAGATTGGACCCAGTACTTC
TRBJ2-1 TRBV5-1 NA NA CASSLLTWDEQFF TGCGCCAGCAGCCTCCTGACCTGGGATGAGCAGTTCTTC
TRBJ1-1 TRBV18 NA NA CASSVETGNTEAFF TGTGCCAGCTCAGTTGAGACAGGGAACACTGAAGCTTTCTTT
TRBJ2-3 TRBV18 NA NA CASSPPAGRDSTDKQYF TGTGCCAGCTCACCACCGGCGGGACGGGATAGCACAGATAAGCAGTATTTT
TRBJ2-3 TRBV5-1 many NA CASSWDRPSTDTQYF TGCGCCAGCAGCTGGGATCGACCTAGCACAGATACGCAGTATTTT
TRBJ2-7 TRBV12-3/TRBV12-4 NA NA CASSLRAGANYEQYF TGTGCCAGCAGTTTGCGAGCAGGGGCTAACTACGAGCAGTACTTC
TRBJ2-3 TRBV5-4 many NA CASSFRLNRGTDTQYF TGTGCCAGCAGCTTTCGACTAAACAGGGGCACAGATACGCAGTATTTT
TRBJ2-1 TRBV12-3/TRBV12-4 NA NA CASSSSRIGEQFF TGTGCCAGCAGTAGCTCCAGGATAGGTGAGCAGTTCTTC
TRBJ1-1 TRBV4-2 NA NA CASSQGEGYYYSNTEAFF TGTGCCAGCAGCCAAGGGGAGGGGTATTATTATAGTAACACTGAAGCTTTCTTT
TRBJ2-3 TRBV5-1 NA TRBD2 CASSMVPAGGPADTQYF TGCGCCAGCAGCATGGTCCCCGCGGGGGGGCCGGCAGATACGCAGTATTTT
TRBJ2-6 TRBV12-3/TRBV12-4 NA NA CASNPFRGSGANVLTF TGTGCCAGCAACCCGTTTCGGGGGTCTGGGGCCAACGTCCTGACTTTC
TRBJ2-2 TRBV7-2 many NA CASSLRSTGELFF TGTGCCAGCAGCTTAAGGTCGACCGGGGAGCTGTTTTTT
TRBJ1-1 TRBV5-1 few NA CASHTGVNTEAFF TGCGCCAGCCACACGGGGGTTAATACTGAAGCTTTCTTT
TRBJ2-7 TRBV29-1 NA NA CSVENPGRYEQYF TGCAGCGTTGAAAATCCAGGGAGGTACGAGCAGTACTTC
TRBJ2-7 TRBV18 few TRBD2 CASSPPGLAAYEQYF TGTGCCAGCTCGCCCCCGGGACTAGCGGCCTACGAGCAGTACTTC
TRBJ1-2 TRBV4-1 many NA CASSQDAPDTRGYTF TGCGCCAGCAGCCAAGACGCCCCCGACACTCGTGGCTACACCTTC
TRBJ2-2 TRBV7-2 NA NA CASSFRVTGELFF TGTGCCAGCAGCTTTCGGGTCACCGGGGAGCTGTTTTTT
TRBJ2-5 TRBV6-2/TRBV6-3 NA TRBD2 CASTSRKKRDETQYF TGTGCCAGCACCAGTCGAAAGAAGCGGGATGAGACCCAGTACTTC
TRBJ2-1 TRBV25-1 few NA CASREGGSTHEQFF TGTGCCAGCAGGGAGGGGGGTAGCACCCATGAGCAGTTCTTC
TRBJ2-3 TRBV7-8 NA NA CASSSDRTDTQYF TGTGCCAGCAGCTCCGATAGGACAGATACGCAGTATTTT
TRBJ2-6 TRBV6-6 few TRBD2 CASSSTGGASGANVLTF TGTGCCAGCAGTTCGACCGGGGGGGCTTCTGGGGCCAACGTCCTGACTTTC
TRBJ2-4 TRBV7-3 few NA CASSPGPGELAKNIQYF TGTGCCAGCAGCCCGGGTCCGGGCGAGCTAGCCAAAAACATTCAGTACTTC
TRBJ1-2 TRBV21-1 NA NA CASFIMVRLSYGYTF TGTGCCAGCTTCATAATGGTACGGTTATCCTATGGCTACACCTTC
TRBJ2-5 TRBV2 NA NA CASSELEGETQYF TGTGCCAGCAGTGAATTGGAGGGAGAGACCCAGTACTTC
TRBJ2-3 TRBV7-3 many NA CASSLEAGTQYF TGTGCCAGCAGCCTGGAGGCGGGTACGCAGTATTTT
TRBJ2-3 TRBV12-3/TRBV12-4 NA NA CASSLTGNPDTQYF TGTGCCAGCAGTTTAACAGGGAACCCAGATACGCAGTATTTT